This note documents a single T cell receptor beta chain sequence. What this receptor recognizes is not known. No much larger clone exists at a distance of one base, and base qualities are not known. Receptors were amplified or captured by the immunoSEQ multiplex PCR assay. For the multiplex PCR, a mixture combining 60 forward primers for TCR Vbeta segments and 13 reverse primers for TCR Jbeta segments was used. The CDR3 region of rearranged TCR beta genes was amplified from genomic DNA with a multiplex PCR assay. The Illumina HiSeq System was used to sequence the amplified TCR beta libraries as 87-base-pair reads. On the authors' methods: A later analysis tallied some 79 million unique TCR beta chains across the 650 to 750 repertoires, and some 10 million of those chains were shared by two or more donors. To remove PCR and sequencing errors, raw reads were error-corrected and collapsed into unique sequences using a nearest-neighbor algorithm that merged closely related sequences. V, D and J gene segments were assigned by aligning CDR3 sequences to IMGT reference sequences. For a sequence to be retained, at least a six-nucleotide match to both a V gene segment and a J gene segment was required. A rearrangement was called productive if the CDR3 had no stop codons and remained in frame with V and J, and every other rearrangement was called non-productive. CDR3 was defined by IMGT convention, running from the second conserved V-encoded cysteine to the conserved J-encoded phenylalanine. Sequences without an unambiguous match to a single V gene segment were excluded from the earlier analysis of about 630 of the donors. In an earlier analysis of roughly 600 of the donors, a V segment was called functional when productive rearrangements were above 56.7%, and segregating when the standard deviation between donors exceeded 5%. To diagnose cytomegalovirus status from the catalog of TCR beta chain sequences, a statistical classification framework was built. In a later analysis, TCR nucleotide sequences were compared against IMGT/GENE-DB human TR gene sequences so that V and J genes could be assigned. The TCRdist pipeline was used in a later analysis to assign CDR3 sequences and most-parsimonious VDJ recombination scenarios. In a later analysis, every TCR beta chain was defined by the combination of its CDR3 amino acid sequence and its V-gene family, and reads without a unique V-gene family were dropped. To address suspected cross-contamination and a sequencing artifact, a later analysis removed under 600 highly shared, low-generation-probability nucleotide sequences. For each public chain, a later analysis derived a clonal expansion index from normalized ranks of inferred template counts within each repertoire. A later analysis computed generation probabilities with a VDJ recombination model fitted to out-of-frame rearrangements, and checked the results against IGoR. A later analysis scored TCR-TCR, TCR-HLA and TCR-CMV co-occurrence with hypergeometric tests, applying a repertoire-size bias correction to TCR pairs. To estimate false discovery rates, a later analysis permuted the HLA or CMV assignments 20 times. In a later analysis, co-occurring TCRs were grouped using DBSCAN, and TCRdist sequence similarity was added for clustering within HLA-allele-positive subsets. Co-occurrence clustering excluded repertoires with fewer than 30,000 or more than 120,000 public chains, plus five with anomalous nucleotide sharing. This is the immuneACCESS table as TCRdb keeps it, with only in-frame sequences that have V and J called. A part of the clones is gone; compared with another copy, unresolved V genes explain less than half, and the rest is unexplained. D and trimming were read from the DNA, whereas the V and J calls and clone size are those reported in that table. The sample contains around 150,000 clones, 60% to 80% of them found a single time. The ten biggest clones cover 1.5% to 2% of the sample.

This sample is part of a study of cytomegalovirus exposure and HLA in healthy donors (TCRdb year 2017). Regarding the study in general: In an earlier analysis of 587 of the donors, roughly 300 Gb of sequence data and about 110 million unique TCR beta sequences from about 179 million T cells were reported. A separate validation cohort of 90 to 150 different subjects was used in addition to the 666-subject first cohort. Rather than using new phenotypic data, the later analysis identified candidate immune exposures from TCR beta sequences and from how often those sequences occurred across donors. Several DR-DQ haplotypes were treated as single units for association and clustering because of strong linkage in the cohort. Genome-wide SNP genotypes for about 65% of the 666 donors were used in a later genetic analysis, which treated that subset as a discovery cohort. An early release covering roughly 640 HLA-typed donors comprised about 300 gigabases of sequencing data and around 80 million unique TCR sequences. A later analysis re-examined previously published TCR beta repertoires from roughly 650 donors and added high-resolution HLA genotyping to investigate patterns of TCR occurrence. An earlier analysis of 587 of the donors used high-throughput TCR beta sequencing to judge whether each TCR beta V gene segment behaved as functional or pseudogenic. Every repertoire in the discovery cohort had been generated on one and the same sequencing platform. Using immunosequencing, the study profiled T cell repertoires from about 610 subjects and related those repertoires to cytomegalovirus serostatus. Alongside the repertoire data, information on donor age, sex, ethnicity and CMV serostatus was compiled. High-throughput TCR immunosequencing, statistical association of individual TCRs with disease status, and machine learning were combined to predict cytomegalovirus infection status. Class I and class II HLA loci were covered by the typing at four-digit resolution. Typing coverage varied by locus: 629-630 donors for A, B, C, DRB1 and DQB1; more than 500 for DQA1; approximately 610 for DPA1; about 450 for DPB1. Across 398 genotyped donors of the cohort, an average of about 250,000 unique TCR beta nucleotide sequences per donor were sequenced, and around 20% of those sequences were non-productive. The study aimed to test whether signatures of past pathogen exposure could be identified by cataloging public T cell receptors. Of the 300 to 450 genotyped donors, 75% to 85% were placed in the genetic ancestry cluster associated with self-reported Caucasian donors.

The cohort consisted of 650 to 850 healthy bone marrow donors. At the time of sampling, all cohort members were nominally healthy, though unrecorded immune exposures were likely present. The donor tested CMV seronegative, placing the donor among the roughly 350 seronegative members of the cohort. Each donor provided a peripheral blood sample, and peripheral blood mononuclear cells were used for TCR beta sequencing. The Qiagen DNeasy Blood Extraction Kit was used to extract genomic DNA from the blood cell samples. CDR1 and CDR2, looked up from the germline V gene (reference sequence), are GTSNPN and SVGIG. V was cut back by 1 base and J by 6 bases, leaving a gap of 3 bases between them. CDR3 length: 10 amino acids, cysteine to phenylalanine. Only CDR3 DNA is held: 30 bases, read in frame from base 1. The paper's findings and limits, for the study overall: Across donors, most TCR sequences were observed very rarely, whereas some public TCRs were present in many individuals. An association between a missense DCLRE1C variant and V-gene and J-gene trimming of TCR beta chains was found in a later genetic analysis and replicated in an independent cohort. The study gave a list of about 160 TCR beta chains associated with cytomegalovirus. According to a later genetic analysis, donors in an Asian-associated ancestry cluster had fewer N-insertions in productive TCRs than the approximately 670-donor mean. A later analysis found that most CMV-associated TCR beta chains appeared HLA-restricted, with HLA associations seemingly driven largely by CMV exposure. Linkage disequilibrium might explain the correlated functional status among segregating V segments, but an unknown experimental factor could not be excluded. An earlier analysis of approximately 600 of the donors showed that most TCR beta V segments appeared in productive rearrangements either about 90% or about 30% of the time, which broadly matched IMGT annotations. A later analysis associated roughly 17,000 TCR beta sequences with specific HLA alleles at a false discovery rate of 0.05. A further reported finding was that TCR beta sequences accurately predicted the HLA-A and HLA-B alleles for most subjects in the first cohort. In both the original and validation cohorts, the classifier was reported to diagnose cytomegalovirus status with high specificity and sensitivity. A later analysis found that TCR association rates varied across HLA loci, with DRB1 alleles showing the most associated TCRs and HLA-C alleles the fewest. A few of the identified cytomegalovirus-associated TCR beta chains were confirmed in vitro to be specific for cytomegalovirus antigens. A cluster of highly shared sequence variants was judged likely to represent a technical artifact of the sequencing pipeline. Assigning TCR associations to individual alleles was difficult when HLA alleles, especially DR and DQ, strongly co-occurred. According to a later analysis, parvovirus B19, influenza, CMV and Epstein-Barr virus appeared linked to several top co-occurrence clusters. Because HLA typing was unavailable for some donors at each locus, only the typed subset was used in association tests. This cohort had only TCR beta chains sequenced, and the lack of alpha or paired-chain data limited which features could be detected. The authors suggested that the approach could potentially be generalized to other disease states and immunological phenotypes. The earlier analysis of approximately 560 of the donors excluded some 15 rarely observed V segments, including chromosome 9 orphons, because counts were too low. Roughly uniform sequencing depth across donors was assumed in presence/absence analyses, although this assumption may not hold. Some IMGT-functional V segments, including TRBV6-2 and TRBV6-3, could not be told apart with the 87-base-pair reads, so those segments were excluded. CMV serostatus was the only immune exposure information available for the cohort. Compared with equally common non-associated chains, HLA-associated TCR beta chains in a later analysis were more clonally expanded and had lower generation probabilities.

The V and J segments used are TRBV30 and TRBJ1-2, with the D gene not confidently named. This receptor was identified in a woman aged 25-40 years in good health and CMV-seronegative. The source material was PBMCs. The CDR3 has the sequence CAWSGDGYTF. The base sequence is TGTGCCTGGAGTGGAGATGGCTACACCTTC. Reference TRBV30 and TRBJ1-2 genes cover what lies past the CDR3, so the full variable domain is SQTIHQWPATLVQPVGSPLSLECTVEGTSNPNLYWYRQAAGRGLQLLFYSVGIGQISSEVPQNLSASRPQDRQFILSSKKLLLSDSGFYLCAWSGDGYTFGSGTRLTVV.